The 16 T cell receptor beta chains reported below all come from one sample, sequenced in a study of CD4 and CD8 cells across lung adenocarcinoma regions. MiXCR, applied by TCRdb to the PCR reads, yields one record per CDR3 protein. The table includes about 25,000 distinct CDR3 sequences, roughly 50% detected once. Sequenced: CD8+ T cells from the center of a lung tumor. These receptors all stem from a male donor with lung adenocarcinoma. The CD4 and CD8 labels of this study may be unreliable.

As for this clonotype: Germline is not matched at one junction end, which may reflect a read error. The CDR3 DNA reads as TGTGCCAGCAGCCAAGGCCCGGGAGGGCCGACGAATACGCAGTATTTC. This gives the protein CASSQGPGGPTNTQYF. The chain is built from TRBV4-2 and TRBJ2-3; 8 nucleotides agree with TRBD2. Germline V gives CDR1 LGHNA, CDR2 YNFKEQ. The CDR3 totals 16 residues.

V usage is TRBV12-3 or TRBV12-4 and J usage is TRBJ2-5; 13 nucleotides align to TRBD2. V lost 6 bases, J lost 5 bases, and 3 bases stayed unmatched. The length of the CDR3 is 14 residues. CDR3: CASRRTSGSETQYF. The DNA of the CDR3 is TGTGCCAGCAGGCGGACTAGCGGGAGTGAGACCCAGTACTTC.

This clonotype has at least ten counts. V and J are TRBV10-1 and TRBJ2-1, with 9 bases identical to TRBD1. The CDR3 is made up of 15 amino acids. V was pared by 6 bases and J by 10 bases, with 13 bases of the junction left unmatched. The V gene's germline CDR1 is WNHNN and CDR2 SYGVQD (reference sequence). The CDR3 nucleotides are TGCGCCAGCAGCACCCACCGGGACAGGGTCTACGAGCAGTTCTTC. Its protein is CASSTHRDRVYEQFF.

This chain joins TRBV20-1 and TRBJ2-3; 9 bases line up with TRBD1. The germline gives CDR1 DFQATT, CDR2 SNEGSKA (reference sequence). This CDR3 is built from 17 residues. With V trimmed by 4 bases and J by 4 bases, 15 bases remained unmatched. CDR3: CSATGDRDRAKADTQYF. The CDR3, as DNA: TGCAGTGCTACCGGAGACCGGGACAGGGCTAAGGCAGATACGCAGTATTTT.

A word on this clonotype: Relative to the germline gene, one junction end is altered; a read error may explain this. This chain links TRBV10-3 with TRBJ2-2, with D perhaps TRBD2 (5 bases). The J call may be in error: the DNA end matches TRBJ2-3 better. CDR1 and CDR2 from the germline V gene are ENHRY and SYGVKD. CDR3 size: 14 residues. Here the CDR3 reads CLGRQAEGTGTQYF. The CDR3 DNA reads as TGCCTCGGCAGGCAGGCTGAGGGCACCGGGACGCAGTATTTT.

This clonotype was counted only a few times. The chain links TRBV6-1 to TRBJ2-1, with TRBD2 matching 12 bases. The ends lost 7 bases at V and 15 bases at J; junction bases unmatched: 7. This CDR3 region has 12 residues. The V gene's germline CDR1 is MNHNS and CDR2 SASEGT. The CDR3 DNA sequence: TGTGCCAGCACCTCAGGACTAGCGGGGCTGTTCTTC. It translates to CASTSGLAGLFF.

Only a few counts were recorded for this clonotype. The CDR3 reads CASSFGLNEQYF. As DNA, the CDR3 is TGTGCCAGCAGCTTTGGACTGAACGAGCAGTACTTC. This chain joins TRBV11-1 and TRBJ2-4; a possible D gene is TRBD2 (5 bases). The J call may be in error: the DNA end matches TRBJ2-7 better. CDR1 and CDR2 from the germline V gene are SGHAT and FQDESV (reference sequence). The CDR3 spans 12 residues.

DNA for the CDR3: TGTGCCAGCAGTCAACACCAAAGCGCCAGCTCCTACAATGAGCAGTTCTTC. Encoded protein: CASSQHQSASSYNEQFF. The chain carries TRBV12-3 or TRBV12-4 and TRBJ2-1, with D hard to call. This CDR3 spans 17 amino acids. Between the trimmed V and J ends, which lost 5 bases and 0 bases, there was a span of 17 bases.

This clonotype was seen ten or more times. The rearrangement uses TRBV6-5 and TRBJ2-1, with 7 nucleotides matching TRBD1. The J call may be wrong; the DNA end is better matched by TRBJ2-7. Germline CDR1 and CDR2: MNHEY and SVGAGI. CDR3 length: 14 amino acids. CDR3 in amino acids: CASIPDRLAYEQYF. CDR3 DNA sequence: TGTGCCAGCATCCCGGACAGGCTAGCTTACGAGCAGTACTTC.

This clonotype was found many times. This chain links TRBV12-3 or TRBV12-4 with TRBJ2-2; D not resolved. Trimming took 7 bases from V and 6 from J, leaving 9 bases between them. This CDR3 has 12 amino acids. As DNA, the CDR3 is TGTGCCAGCATCAACCCCCCCGGGGAGCTGTTTTTT. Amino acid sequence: CASINPPGELFF.

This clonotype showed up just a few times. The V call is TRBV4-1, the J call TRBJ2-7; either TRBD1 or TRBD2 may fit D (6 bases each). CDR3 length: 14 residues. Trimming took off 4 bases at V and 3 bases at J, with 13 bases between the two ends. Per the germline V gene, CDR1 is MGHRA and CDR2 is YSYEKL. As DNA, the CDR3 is TGCGCCAGCAGCCCCCGACAGGACTACTACGAGCAGTACTTC. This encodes CASSPRQDYYEQYF.

CDR3 protein: CASSYEVNTGAQFF. The CDR3 DNA is TGTGCCAGCAGTTACGAGGTGAACACCGGGGCGCAGTTTTTT. The chain has TRBV27 and TRBJ2-2; D may match TRBD1 or TRBD2 (5 bases each). The CDR3 length is 14 residues. V gave up 4 bases and J gave up 16 bases, with 22 bases separating them. Germline CDR1 MNHEY, CDR2 SMNVEV (reference sequence).

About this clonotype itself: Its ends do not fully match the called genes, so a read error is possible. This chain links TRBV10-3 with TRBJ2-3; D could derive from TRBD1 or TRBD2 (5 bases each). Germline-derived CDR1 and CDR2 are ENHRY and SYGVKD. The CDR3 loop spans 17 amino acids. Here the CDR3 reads CAISEATGPSGTDTQYF. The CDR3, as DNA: TGTGCCATCAGTGAGGCAACGGGGCCGAGTGGCACAGATACGCAGTATTTC.

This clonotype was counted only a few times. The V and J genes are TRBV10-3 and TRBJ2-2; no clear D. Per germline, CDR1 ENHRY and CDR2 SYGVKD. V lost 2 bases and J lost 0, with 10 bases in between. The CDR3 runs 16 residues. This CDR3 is CAISEVGEPNTGELFF. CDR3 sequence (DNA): TGTGCCATCAGTGAGGTCGGTGAGCCGAACACCGGGGAGCTGTTTTTT.

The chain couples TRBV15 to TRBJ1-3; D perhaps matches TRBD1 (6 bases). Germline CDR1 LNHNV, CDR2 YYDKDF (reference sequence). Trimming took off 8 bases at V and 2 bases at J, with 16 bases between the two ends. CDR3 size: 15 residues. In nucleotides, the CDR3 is TGTGCCACCTACAATCCCGGGGACACTGGAAACACCATATATTTT. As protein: CATYNPGDTGNTIYF.

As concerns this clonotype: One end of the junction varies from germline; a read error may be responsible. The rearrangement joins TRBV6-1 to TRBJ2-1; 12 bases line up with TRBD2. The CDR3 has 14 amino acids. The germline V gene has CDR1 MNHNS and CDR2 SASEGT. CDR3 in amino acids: CASNLAGGLNEQYF. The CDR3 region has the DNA TGTGCCAGCAACCTAGCGGGAGGGCTGAATGAGCAGTACTTT.